This T cell receptor beta chain was captured by sequencing in a study of blood T cell repertoires in COVID-19. Sequenced by immunoSEQ multiplex PCR; TCRdb stores in-frame clones only, minus some. Of about 300,000 clones listed, approximately 90% are singletons. Between the trimmed V and J ends, which lost 3 bases and 0 bases, there was a span of 17 bases. The CDR3 totals 16 residues. The germline V gene has CDR1 SQVTM and CDR2 ANQGSEA. Sequenced sample: peripheral blood. The J gene is TRBJ1-1, the V gene TRBV29-1; D call uncertain. The receptor was isolated from a woman in her twenties or thirties who had recovered from COVID-19. The DNA of the CDR3 is TGCAGCGTTGATCCCCGGGAATTAGGGTTGAACACTGAAGCTTTCTTT. The encoded protein is CSVDPRELGLNTEAFF.